This TCR beta chain appears in the sequencing data of a study of shared clonotypes between healthy human individuals. This table comes from immunoSEQ multiplex PCR, and its TCRdb copy is limited to in-frame clones, with some not included. The data hold more than 2 million clones, with just over 90% observed a single time. CD45RO-negative CD8 cells positively selected for CCR7 made up the naive population, which excluded terminally differentiated effector memory CD45RA+ cells. Specimen: naive CD8+ T cells from PBMCs. This receptor was obtained from a man between 18 and 29 years old in good health. Some clones in this sample may be carry-over from other donors' samples.

CDR3 bases: TGTGCCACCAGCACCTTGGACTACAATGAGCAGTTCTTC. Translated: CATSTLDYNEQFF. V gene TRBV15 combines with J gene TRBJ2-1, with D uncertain. The germline V gene has CDR1 LNHNV and CDR2 YYDKDF (reference sequence). The length of the CDR3 is 13 residues. V lost 4 bases, J lost 3 bases, and 7 bases lay in between.